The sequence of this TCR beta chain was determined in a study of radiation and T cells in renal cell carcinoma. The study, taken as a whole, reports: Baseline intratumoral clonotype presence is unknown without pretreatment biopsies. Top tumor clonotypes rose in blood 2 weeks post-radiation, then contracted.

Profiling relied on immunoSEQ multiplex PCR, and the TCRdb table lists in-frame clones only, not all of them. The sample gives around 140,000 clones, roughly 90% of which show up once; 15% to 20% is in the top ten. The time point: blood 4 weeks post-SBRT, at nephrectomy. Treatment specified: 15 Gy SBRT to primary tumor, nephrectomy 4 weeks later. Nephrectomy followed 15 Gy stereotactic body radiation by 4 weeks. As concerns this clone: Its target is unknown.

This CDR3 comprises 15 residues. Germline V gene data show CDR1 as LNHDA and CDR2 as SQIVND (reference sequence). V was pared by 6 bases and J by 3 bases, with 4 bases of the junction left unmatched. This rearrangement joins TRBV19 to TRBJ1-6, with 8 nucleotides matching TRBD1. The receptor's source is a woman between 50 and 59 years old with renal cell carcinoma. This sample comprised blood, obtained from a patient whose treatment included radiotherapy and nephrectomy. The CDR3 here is CASRETGGYNSPLHF. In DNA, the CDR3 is TGTGCCAGTAGAGAAACAGGGGGCTATAATTCACCCCTCCACTTT.